This T cell receptor beta chain was sequenced during a study of cytomegalovirus exposure and HLA in healthy donors. The V gene end was trimmed by 4 bases and the J gene end by 7 bases; junction bases not matched to a gene: 9. The CDR3 extends over 15 amino acids. CDR1 and CDR2 from the germline V gene are SGDLS and YYNGEE. PCR used 60 Vbeta primers and 13 Jbeta primers. This table comes from immunoSEQ multiplex PCR, and its TCRdb copy is limited to in-frame clones, with some not included. Of approximately 160,000 clones listed, more than 80% are singletons. General study results and limits: Reported results showed that the classifier diagnosed cytomegalovirus status with high specificity and sensitivity. Analyzed later, most CMV-associated TCR beta chains appeared HLA-restricted. Among TCR beta chains, those listed as cytomegalovirus-associated numbered over 150.

In regard to this clone: Antigen unknown.

The sample was PBMCs. This clonotype originated in a man in his late teens or twenties in good health and CMV-seronegative. The chain couples TRBV9 to TRBJ1-4, with 8 bases aligning to TRBD1. The CDR3 region is CASSPLTGVGEKLFF. The DNA for the CDR3 is TGTGCCAGCAGCCCGCTGACAGGGGTGGGTGAAAAACTGTTTTTT.